A selection of T cell receptor beta chains follows, all from one sample in a study of T cells in localized non-small cell lung cancer. TCRdb keeps only in-frame clones here, not all; method: immunoSEQ multiplex PCR. The sample records 86,000 or so clones, 84% being singletons. The material was peripheral blood, obtained before any cancer treatment. The receptor set was obtained from a man aged 35 to 69 with stage I lung adenocarcinoma. CDR3s include the opening cysteine and the closing phenylalanine or tryptophan. A D gene is named only where the DNA matches it firmly. The size entry is marked missing in some rows and otherwise reads once, few, many or a size class.

j_call	v_call	clone_size	d_call	cdr3_nt	cdr3_aa
TRBJ2-1	TRBV21-1	NA	NA	TGTGCCAGCAGCAGAGACGGGATAGCGGGGAGCTCCTACAATGAGCAGTTCTTC	CASSRDGIAGSSYNEQFF
TRBJ2-6	TRBV2	NA	TRBD1	TGTGCCACCCGGGACAGGGGTGTTGGGGCCAACGTCCTGACTTTC	CATRDRGVGANVLTF
TRBJ1-4	TRBV19	few	NA	TGTGCCAGTAGTTCCCACCAAGTAGCAAATGAAAAACTGTTTTTT	CASSSHQVANEKLFF
TRBJ1-1	TRBV5-4	NA	NA	TGTGCCAGCAGCCAGGGGATGGCTGAAGCTTTCTTT	CASSQGMAEAFF
TRBJ1-1	TRBV28	NA	NA	TGTGCCACCGGGGTAGCGAACACTGAAGCTTTCTTT	CATGVANTEAFF
TRBJ1-5	TRBV2	NA	NA	TGTGCCAGCACACAATATGGTCAGCCCCAGCATTTT	CASTQYGQPQHF
TRBJ2-7	TRBV2	many	NA	TGTGCCAGCAGTGAGAGGCGCCCAATTTCCTACGAGCAGTACTTC	CASSERRPISYEQYF
TRBJ2-2	TRBV25-1	NA	NA	TGTGCCAGCAGTGGATTGGGGACTCTCACCGGGGAGCTGTTTTTT	CASSGLGTLTGELFF
TRBJ2-7	TRBV5-6	NA	NA	TGTGCCAGCAGCCTGACCTACGAGCAGTACTTC	CASSLTYEQYF
TRBJ2-5	TRBV14	NA	NA	TGTGCCAGCAGCCAATTGGAAGAGACCCAGTACTTC	CASSQLEETQYF
TRBJ2-5	TRBV5-1	NA	NA	TGCGCCAGCAGCTTGACCGGGGCGAAAGAGACCCAGTACTTC	CASSLTGAKETQYF
TRBJ1-1	TRBV19	few	NA	TGTGCCAGCGCAAGAGGGGCAGGGCGGGGGAACACTGAAGCTTTCTTT	CASARGAGRGNTEAFF
TRBJ2-7	TRBV9	NA	NA	TGTGCCAGCAGCGCTAGAGGGGCGACCTCCTACGAGCAGTACTTC	CASSARGATSYEQYF
TRBJ1-5	TRBV11-3	NA	NA	TGTGCCAGCAGCTTAGATACTTGGTACGGACGAAAGGATCAGCCCCAGCATTTT	CASSLDTWYGRKDQPQHF
TRBJ2-7	TRBV7-6	few	NA	TGTGCCAGCAGCTACGGGCGGAGCTCCTACGAGCAGTACTTC	CASSYGRSSYEQYF
TRBJ2-5	TRBV7-6	NA	NA	TGTGCCAGCAGCTTAGCGCGAGGATTACCTCAAGAGACCCAGTACTTC	CASSLARGLPQETQYF
TRBJ2-3	TRBV7-2	once	NA	TGTGCCAGCAGCTCCTTCAAACCAGATACGCAGTATTTT	CASSSFKPDTQYF
TRBJ2-1	TRBV7-8	NA	NA	TGTGCCAGCGGGAATGAGCCGGTGGGCCCCTACAATGAGCAGTTCTTC	CASGNEPVGPYNEQFF
TRBJ2-5	TRBV30	few	NA	TGTGCCTGGGACGGCGGTTTACAAGAGACCCAGTACTTC	CAWDGGLQETQYF
TRBJ1-5	TRBV4-2	few	NA	TGTGCCAGCAGCCAGGAGGGCGCTAGCAATCAGCCCCAGCATTTT	CASSQEGASNQPQHF
TRBJ2-7	TRBV27	NA	NA	TGTGCCAGCAGTTTATCCGGTGTTCCCGAGCAGTACTTC	CASSLSGVPEQYF
TRBJ2-5	TRBV7-9	once	NA	TGTGCCAGCAGCTTTTCCAACCAAGAGACCCAGTACTTC	CASSFSNQETQYF
TRBJ2-5	TRBV5-4	NA	TRBD1	TGTGCCAGCAGCTTGGTTTGGGACAGGGGGCAAGAGACCCAGTACTTC	CASSLVWDRGQETQYF
TRBJ2-1	TRBV5-1	NA	TRBD2	TGCGCCAGCAGCGTGGCAGCGGGAGGTTACAATGAGCAGTTCTTC	CASSVAAGGYNEQFF
TRBJ2-6	TRBV9	NA	NA	TGTGCCAGCAGCGTAGTCCAGGCCTCTGGGGCCAACGTCCTGACTTTC	CASSVVQASGANVLTF
TRBJ1-2	TRBV7-3	NA	NA	TGTGCCAGCAGACAGGGAAGGGGAGCGGTCTATGGCTACACCTTC	CASRQGRGAVYGYTF
TRBJ1-1	TRBV7-9	NA	NA	TGTGCCAGCAGCTCCTTGAGAGGTAGTAACACTGAAGCTTTCTTT	CASSSLRGSNTEAFF
TRBJ2-7	TRBV5-6	once	TRBD1	TGTGCCAGCAGCTTTGTAGGGACAGGATCCTACGAGCAGTACTTC	CASSFVGTGSYEQYF
TRBJ1-3	TRBV9	NA	NA	TGTGCCAGCAGCCCCCGGGGGGGTGGAAACACCATATATTTT	CASSPRGGGNTIYF
TRBJ2-1	TRBV4-3	NA	NA	TGCGCCAGCAGCCAAGATTTAGGGACGGCGGGCCCTGAGCAGTTCTTC	CASSQDLGTAGPEQFF
TRBJ2-5	TRBV7-9	once	TRBD2	TGTGCCAGCAGCCTCTATGTCGGCGGGGGGCGAGAGACCCAGTACTTC	CASSLYVGGGRETQYF
TRBJ1-2	TRBV4-1	NA	NA	TGCGCCAGCAGCCATCAATTGGTGGTTAGCTATGGCTACACCTTC	CASSHQLVVSYGYTF
TRBJ2-1	TRBV21-1	once	NA	TGTGCCAGCAGCAAAAAGGAATTAGTCGGGAGGAGGGCGACCTACAATGAGCAGTTCTTC	CASSKKELVGRRATYNEQFF
TRBJ1-1	TRBV27	few	NA	TGTGCCAGCAGTTACAGGATGAACACTGAAGCTTTCTTT	CASSYRMNTEAFF
TRBJ1-2	TRBV7-2	NA	NA	TGTGCCAGCAGCCTAGAAAGGGGGACAGGCTACACCTTC	CASSLERGTGYTF
TRBJ1-4	TRBV6-5	once	NA	TGTGCCAGCAGTTACGGACAGCTTAATGAAAAACTGTTTTTT	CASSYGQLNEKLFF
TRBJ2-3	TRBV5-1	NA	NA	TGCGCCAGCAGCACCGAATTTAAAACGCAGTATTTT	CASSTEFKTQYF
TRBJ2-1	TRBV5-4	NA	TRBD2	TGTGCCAGCAGCTCTAGGGGGGGACTAGATGGCAATGAGCAGTTCTTC	CASSSRGGLDGNEQFF
TRBJ2-3	TRBV14	NA	NA	TGTGCCAGCAGCCAAGTCATTTGGCCTACGACAGATACGCAGTATTTT	CASSQVIWPTTDTQYF
TRBJ2-1	TRBV9	few	NA	TGTGCCAGCAGTGGGGGAAGCGGCTCCTACAATGAGCAGTTCTTC	CASSGGSGSYNEQFF
TRBJ2-5	TRBV7-7	NA	NA	TGTGCTAGCAGCTTAGCCGGGACCCTCCAAGAGACCCAGTACTTC	CASSLAGTLQETQYF
TRBJ2-7	TRBV5-1	once	TRBD2	TGCGCCAGCAGCGGAAGCGGGGGCTCCTACGAGCAGTACTTC	CASSGSGGSYEQYF
TRBJ2-7	TRBV29-1	once	NA	TGCAGCGTTGAACCCGGGGGGCCCTCCTACGAGCAGTACTTC	CSVEPGGPSYEQYF
TRBJ1-4	TRBV28	NA	NA	TGTGCCAGCAGCACGGAAGTAAATGAAAAACTGTTTTTT	CASSTEVNEKLFF
TRBJ1-6	TRBV9	NA	NA	TGTGCCAGCAGCGTAGATGGCACCGACGGTTCACCCCTCCACTTT	CASSVDGTDGSPLHF
TRBJ2-4	TRBV18	NA	NA	TGTGCCAGCTCACCAACTCAGGAGAAAAACATTCAGTACTTC	CASSPTQEKNIQYF
TRBJ2-7	TRBV7-3	NA	TRBD1	TGTGCCAGCAGCTCGACAGGGGGAGGCGAGCAGTACTTC	CASSSTGGGEQYF
TRBJ1-1	TRBV6-1	NA	TRBD1	TGTGCCAGCAGTCCGTATGGACAGGGCGCTTTCTTT	CASSPYGQGAFF
TRBJ2-3	TRBV7-9	once	NA	TGTGCCAGCAGCTTAGCCCGGACGTCCCCCACAGATACGCAGTATTTT	CASSLARTSPTDTQYF
TRBJ2-2	TRBV11-2	NA	NA	TGTGCCAGCAGCCCGAACCTCGGGGGACTTAACACCGGGGAGCTGTTTTTT	CASSPNLGGLNTGELFF